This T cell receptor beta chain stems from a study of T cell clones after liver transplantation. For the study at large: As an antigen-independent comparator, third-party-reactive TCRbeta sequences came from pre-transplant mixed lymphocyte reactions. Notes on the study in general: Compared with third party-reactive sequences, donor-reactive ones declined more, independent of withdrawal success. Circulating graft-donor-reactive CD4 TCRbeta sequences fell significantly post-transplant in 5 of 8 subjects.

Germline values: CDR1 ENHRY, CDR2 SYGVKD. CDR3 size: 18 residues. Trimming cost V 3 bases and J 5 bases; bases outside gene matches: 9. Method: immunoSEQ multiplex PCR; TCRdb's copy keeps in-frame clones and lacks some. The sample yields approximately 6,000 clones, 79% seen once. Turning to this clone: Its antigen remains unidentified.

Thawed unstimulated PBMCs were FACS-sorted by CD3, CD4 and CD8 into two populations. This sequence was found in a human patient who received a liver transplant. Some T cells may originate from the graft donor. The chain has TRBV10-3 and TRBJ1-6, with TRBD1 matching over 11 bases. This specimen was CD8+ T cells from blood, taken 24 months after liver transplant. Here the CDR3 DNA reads TGTGCCATCAGTGACCCGGGACAGGGGGTGAGGAATAATTCACCCCTCCACTTT. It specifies CAISDPGQGVRNNSPLHF.